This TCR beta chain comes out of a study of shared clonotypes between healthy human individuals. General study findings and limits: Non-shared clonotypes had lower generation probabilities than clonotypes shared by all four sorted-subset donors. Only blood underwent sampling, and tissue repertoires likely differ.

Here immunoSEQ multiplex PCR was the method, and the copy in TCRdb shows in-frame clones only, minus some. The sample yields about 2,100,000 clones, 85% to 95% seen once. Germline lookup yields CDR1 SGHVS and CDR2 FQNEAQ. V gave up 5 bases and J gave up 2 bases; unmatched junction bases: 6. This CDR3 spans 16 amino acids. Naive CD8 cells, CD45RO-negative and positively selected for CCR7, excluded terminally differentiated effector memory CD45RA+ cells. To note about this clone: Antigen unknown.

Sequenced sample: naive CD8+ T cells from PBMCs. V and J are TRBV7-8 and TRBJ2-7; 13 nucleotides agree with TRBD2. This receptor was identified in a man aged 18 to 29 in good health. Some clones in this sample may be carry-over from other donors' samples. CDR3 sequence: CASSDGTSGTPYEQYF. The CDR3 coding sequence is TGTGCCAGCAGCGACGGGACTAGCGGGACACCCTACGAGCAGTACTTC. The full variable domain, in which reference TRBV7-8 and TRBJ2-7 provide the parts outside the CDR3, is GAGVSQSPRYKVAKRGQDVALRCDPISGHVSLFWYQQALGQGPEFLTYFQNEAQLDKSGLPSDRFFAERPEGSVSTLKIQRTQQEDSAVYLCASSDGTSGTPYEQYFGPGTRLTVT.